These 22 T cell receptor beta chains were sequenced from one sample in a study of T cell responses to AZD1222 COVID-19 vaccine. The assay was immunoSEQ multiplex PCR, and TCRdb's table has in-frame clones only and misses some. The profile shows approximately 180,000 clones, 85% to 90% of them singletons. The source was peripheral blood, collected on day 0 of AZD1222 vaccination. The receptor set was obtained from an adult in good health.

This sequence joins TRBV6-5 and TRBJ2-7; a weak D match, TRBD1 (6 bases). The germline gives CDR1 MNHEY, CDR2 SVGAGI. Trimming left V 5 bases short and J 5 bases short, with 16 bases between. This CDR3 region has 14 residues. The CDR3: CASSQEGGSNEQYF. The DNA for the CDR3 is TGTGCCAGCAGTCAGGAAGGGGGTTCCAACGAGCAGTACTTC.

The rearrangement uses TRBV2 and TRBJ1-6; TRBD1 aligns across 8 bases. Trimming took 7 bases from V and 10 from J; bases not matched to a gene: 15. Germline CDR1 reads SNHLY; CDR2 reads FYNNEI. The CDR3 is 16 residues long. The CDR3 region has the DNA TGTGCCAGCATGCAAGAGATAGGGACAGGCGTATCACCCCTCCACTTT. Encoded protein: CASMQEIGTGVSPLHF.

This chain joins TRBV19 and TRBJ2-2; D possibly uses TRBD1 or TRBD2 (6 bases each). Between the trimmed V and J ends, which lost 7 bases and 3 bases, there was a span of 12 bases. Germline V lookup: CDR1 LNHDA, CDR2 SQIVND (reference sequence). The CDR3 covers 14 residues. The CDR3 here is CASNPGAHTGELFF. DNA for the CDR3: TGTGCCAGTAATCCGGGGGCCCACACCGGGGAGCTGTTTTTT.

The sample holds one count of this clone. This chain links TRBV25-1 with TRBJ2-7; no definite D call. Trimming cost V 7 bases and J 0 bases, with 10 bases left between them. In germline, CDR1 is MGHDK, CDR2 SYGVNS. CDR3 length equals 13 residues. Here the CDR3 reads CASMVESSYEQYF. In DNA form, the CDR3 reads TGTGCCAGCATGGTTGAGAGCTCCTACGAGCAGTACTTC.

The chain carries TRBV7-2 and TRBJ2-2; TRBD2 matches 9 bases. Germline trimming cut 5 bases from V and 5 bases from J; bases unmatched to any gene: 9. The CDR3 runs 16 residues. From germline, CDR1 is SGHTA and CDR2 FQGNSA. In DNA, the CDR3 is TGTGCCAGCAGCCCCGGGACTAGCTTGGGGACCGGGGAGCTGTTTTTT. Translating it yields CASSPGTSLGTGELFF.

The V call is TRBV28, the J call TRBJ1-3; unclear D gene. Germline CDR1 MDHEN, CDR2 SYDVKM. V shed 4 bases and J shed 5 bases, with 3 bases lying between them. The CDR3 has 11 amino acids. The CDR3 spells CASSSRNTIYF. CDR3 DNA sequence: TGTGCCAGCAGTTCGAGAAACACCATATATTTT.

The genes are TRBV7-9 and TRBJ2-7; a weak D match, TRBD1 (5 bases). The CDR3 is 15 residues long. Trimming pared 3 bases from V and 3 bases from J, leaving 15 bases between. The germline gives CDR1 SEHNR, CDR2 FQNEAQ (reference sequence). The CDR3 sequence is CASSFTGAKGYEQYF. The CDR3 region has the DNA TGTGCCAGCAGCTTTACAGGAGCTAAGGGCTACGAGCAGTACTTC.

In its sample, this clone was seen once. The chain links TRBV7-9 to TRBJ2-5; D may be TRBD1 (5 bases). The germline V gene has CDR1 SEHNR and CDR2 FQNEAQ (reference sequence). V lost 3 bases to trimming and J lost 5 bases, with 10 bases between them. The CDR3 is 13 amino acids. CDR3 amino acids: CASSFPGFETQYF. The DNA of the CDR3 is TGTGCCAGCAGCTTTCCAGGGTTCGAGACCCAGTACTTC. Combining the CDR3 with reference TRBV7-9 and TRBJ2-5 gives the whole variable domain DTGVSQNPRHKITKRGQNVTFRCDPISEHNRLYWYRQTLGQGPEFLTYFQNEAQLEKSRLLSDRFSAERPKGSFSTLEIQRTEQGDSAMYLCASSFPGFETQYFGPGTRLLVL.

This clone was seen only once. The chain has TRBV19 and TRBJ1-1, with D possibly TRBD1 on 6 matching bases. CDR3 length equals 16 residues. V was pared by 6 bases and J by 1 base, with 18 bases between. CDR1 and CDR2 from the germline V gene are LNHDA and SQIVND (reference sequence). CDR3 region: CASSLTTGSRNTEAFF. CDR3 DNA sequence: TGTGCCAGTAGCCTTACCACAGGGAGTCGGAACACTGAAGCTTTCTTT. Drawing the rest from reference TRBV19 and TRBJ1-1, the complete variable domain is DGGITQSPKYLFRKEGQNVTLSCEQNLNHDAMYWYRQDPGQGLRLIYYSQIVNDFQKGDIAEGYSVSREKKESFPLTVTSAQKNPTAFYLCASSLTTGSRNTEAFFGQGTRLTVV.

The chain employs TRBV27 and TRBJ2-7, with 8 nucleotides matching TRBD2. CDR3 length: 15 residues. CDR1 is MNHEY, CDR2 SMNVEV, per germline (reference sequence). Trimming took 8 bases from V and 2 from J; bases not matched to a gene: 11. CDR3 loop: CASRLSGGGTYEQYF. In DNA, the CDR3 is TGTGCCAGCCGGCTGAGCGGGGGTGGAACCTACGAGCAGTACTTC.

A single count supports this clone. The genes are TRBV2 and TRBJ1-2; no definite D call. Germline V gene lookup returns CDR1 SNHLY and CDR2 FYNNEI. There are 13 residues in the CDR3. Trimming stripped 6 bases from V and 4 bases from J, with 12 bases between. CDR3: CASSHREGYGYTF. CDR3 in DNA: TGTGCCAGCAGCCACCGGGAAGGCTATGGCTACACCTTC.

The genes are TRBV15 and TRBJ2-2; 8 nucleotides agree with TRBD2. The CDR3 consists of 14 residues. Germline loops: CDR1 LNHNV, CDR2 YYDKDF (reference sequence). With V trimmed by 4 bases and J by 6 bases, 4 bases remained unmatched. CDR3 DNA: TGTGCCACCAGCACGGGGGGGGCTGCCGGGGAGCTGTTTTTT. Protein product: CATSTGGAAGELFF.

The chain joins TRBV18 to TRBJ1-1, with 9 bases lining up with TRBD1. Germline CDR1 and CDR2: KGHSH and LQKENI. The CDR3 loop spans 13 amino acids. V trimming: 3 bases; J trimming: 10 bases; junction bases outside the gene matches: 6. The CDR3 spells CASSPGDRERAFF. DNA of the CDR3: TGTGCCAGCTCACCTGGGGACAGGGAGAGAGCTTTCTTT.

J is TRBJ1-1 and V is TRBV7-8, with a possible D match to TRBD1 (6 bases). The V end was cut by 6 bases, the J end by 5 bases, with 13 bases between. CDR3 length: 13 residues. From germline, CDR1 is SGHVS and CDR2 FQNEAQ. The CDR3 nucleotides read TGTGCCAGCAGGTTGCTTCAGGGGACTGAAGCTTTCTTT. Residues: CASRLLQGTEAFF.

The chain carries TRBV27 and TRBJ2-5; D uncertain. CDR3 length equals 15 residues. The germline CDR1 and CDR2 sequences are MNHEY and SMNVEV (reference sequence). With 2 bases removed from V and 4 bases from J, the gap between germline ends came to 14 bases. The chain's CDR3 is CASSLSVSLRETQYF. The CDR3 coding sequence is TGTGCCAGCAGTTTAAGCGTCAGCCTCCGAGAGACCCAGTACTTC.

The chain joins TRBV27 to TRBJ2-6; no definite D call. The CDR3 loop spans 15 amino acids. Looked up from germline, CDR1 is MNHEY and CDR2 is SMNVEV (reference sequence). Trimming shortened V by 4 bases and J by 0 bases, and 7 bases separated the two germline ends. The CDR3 DNA sequence: TGTGCCAGCAGTTCCGAGAGCTCTGGGGCCAACGTCCTGACTTTC. This translates into CASSSESSGANVLTF. Full variable domain (outside the CDR3, taken from reference TRBV27 and TRBJ2-6): EAQVTQNPRYLITVTGKKLTVTCSQNMNHEYMSWYRQDPGLGLRQIYYSMNVEVTDKGDVPEGYKVSRKEKRNFPLILESPSPNQTSLYFCASSSESSGANVLTFGAGSRLTVL.

This clone appeared once. This chain links TRBV6-5 with TRBJ1-1, with D tentatively TRBD1 (5 bases). Germline CDR1 and CDR2: MNHEY and SVGAGI. V was pared by 7 bases and J by 3 bases, with 12 bases between. The CDR3 is made up of 13 amino acids. The CDR3 nucleotides read TGTGCCAGCATCAAGGGAGGGGACACTGAAGCTTTCTTT. Its translation: CASIKGGDTEAFF.

This chain uses TRBV4-1 with TRBJ1-1; 8 bases align to TRBD1. Germline values: CDR1 MGHRA, CDR2 YSYEKL. The CDR3 runs 14 residues. Trimming removed 7 bases from V and 2 bases from J; junction bases left unmatched: 6. CDR3 nucleotide sequence: TGCGCCAGCATCCATCAGGGGGCCAACACTGAAGCTTTCTTT. As protein: CASIHQGANTEAFF.

The rearrangement uses TRBV7-9 and TRBJ1-1; 8 bases fit TRBD1. V was clipped by 8 bases and J by 0 bases; unmatched bases: 8. From germline, CDR1 is SEHNR and CDR2 FQNEAQ (reference sequence). CDR3 size: 15 residues. Here the CDR3 DNA reads TGTGCCAGCGGGTCAACAGGGGGTCTGAACACTGAAGCTTTCTTT. It specifies CASGSTGGLNTEAFF.

This chain uses TRBV27 with TRBJ2-7; 7 bases line up with TRBD1. In germline, CDR1 is MNHEY, CDR2 SMNVEV (reference sequence). The length of the CDR3 is 13 residues. After removal of 5 bases from V and 1 base from J, the junction contained 2 bases not matched to a gene. In DNA form, the CDR3 reads TGTGCCAGCAGTAACAGGGGTTCCTACGAGCAGTACTTC. Translated, it gives CASSNRGSYEQYF.

This clone was detected only once. The V and J genes are TRBV19 and TRBJ1-1; no clear D. The CDR3 totals 15 residues. The germline gives CDR1 LNHDA, CDR2 SQIVND (reference sequence). Trimming took off 5 bases at V and 0 bases at J, with 13 bases between the two ends. The CDR3 region has the DNA TGTGCCAGTAGTCGGTGGCTTCAGGTGAACACTGAAGCTTTCTTT. Its translation is CASSRWLQVNTEAFF.

J is TRBJ1-1 and V is TRBV19; D not resolved. Deletions cut 3 bases from V and 1 base from J, with 9 bases between. Germline values: CDR1 LNHDA, CDR2 SQIVND (reference sequence). This CDR3 is built from 14 residues. CDR3 residues: CASSMVSENTEAFF. CDR3 in DNA: TGTGCCAGTAGTATGGTATCAGAGAACACTGAAGCTTTCTTT.